The sequence of this TCR beta chain was determined in a study of T-cell reconstitution after alpha-beta-depleted transplantation in children (dated by TCRdb to 2016 to 2017). Some background on the complete study: T-cell immune reconstitution after TCRalphabeta/CD19-depleted allogeneic hematopoietic cell transplantation in children was quantitatively tracked in the study by means of TCR repertoire profiling.

The V and J ends are trimmed by 6 bases and 3 bases, leaving 14 bases between them. Via the germline V gene (reference sequence), CDR1 is DFQATT and CDR2 SNEGSKA. The CDR3, cysteine through phenylalanine, is 14 amino acids long. Only the CDR3 DNA stays, 42 bases, in frame from base 1. Library preparation was by PCR. The reads were generated on an Illumina HiSeq 2500. Molecular barcoding was employed in the preparation of TCR libraries, with unique molecular identifiers being used to normalize TCRbeta repertoire quantification. Through fastp at Q25 and MiXCR, TCRdb rebuilt clones from the public reads, retaining in-frame beta chains. Every CDR3 protein is listed once, alongside the most common genes and DNA of its rows. This sample comprises some 520,000 distinct CDR3 sequences, approximately 30% of them detected only once. 2% to 3% of the sample is taken by the ten largest. This clonotype occurred many times. There is no known antigen for this receptor. No base quality information exists; no much larger clone differs at one position.

Sequenced here: PBMCs from the stem cell graft donor, sampled from the stem cell graft. The sequence was collected from a human donor who donated a stem cell graft to a child with aplastic anemia. The chain links TRBV20-1 with TRBJ2-2; TRBD1 is perhaps the D gene, given 7 matching bases. The DNA sequence follows: TGCAGTGCGGCGGGACAGAGATACACCGGGGAGCTGTTTTTT. Translated, it reads CSAAGQRYTGELFF.